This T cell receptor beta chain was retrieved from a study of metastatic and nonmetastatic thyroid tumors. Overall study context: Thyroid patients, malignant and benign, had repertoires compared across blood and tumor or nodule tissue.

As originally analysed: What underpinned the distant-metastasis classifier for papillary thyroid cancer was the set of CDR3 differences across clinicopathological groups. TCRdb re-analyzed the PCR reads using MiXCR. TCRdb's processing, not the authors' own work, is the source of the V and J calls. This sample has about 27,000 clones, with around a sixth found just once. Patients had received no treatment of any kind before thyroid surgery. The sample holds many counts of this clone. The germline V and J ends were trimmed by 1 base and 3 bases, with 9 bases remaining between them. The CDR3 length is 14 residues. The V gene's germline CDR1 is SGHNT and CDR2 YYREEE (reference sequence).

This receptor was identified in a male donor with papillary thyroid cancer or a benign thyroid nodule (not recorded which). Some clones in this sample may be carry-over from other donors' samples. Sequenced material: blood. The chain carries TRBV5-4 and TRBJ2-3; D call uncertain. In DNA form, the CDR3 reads TGTGCCAGCAGCTTGCACCTTCAGACAGATACGCAGTATTTT. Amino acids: CASSLHLQTDTQYF. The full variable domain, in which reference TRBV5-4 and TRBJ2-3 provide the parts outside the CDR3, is ETGVTQSPTHLIKTRGQQVTLRCSSQSGHNTVSWYQQALGQGPQFIFQYYREEENGRGNFPPRFSGLQFPNYSSELNVNALELDDSALYLCASSLHLQTDTQYFGPGTRLTVL.